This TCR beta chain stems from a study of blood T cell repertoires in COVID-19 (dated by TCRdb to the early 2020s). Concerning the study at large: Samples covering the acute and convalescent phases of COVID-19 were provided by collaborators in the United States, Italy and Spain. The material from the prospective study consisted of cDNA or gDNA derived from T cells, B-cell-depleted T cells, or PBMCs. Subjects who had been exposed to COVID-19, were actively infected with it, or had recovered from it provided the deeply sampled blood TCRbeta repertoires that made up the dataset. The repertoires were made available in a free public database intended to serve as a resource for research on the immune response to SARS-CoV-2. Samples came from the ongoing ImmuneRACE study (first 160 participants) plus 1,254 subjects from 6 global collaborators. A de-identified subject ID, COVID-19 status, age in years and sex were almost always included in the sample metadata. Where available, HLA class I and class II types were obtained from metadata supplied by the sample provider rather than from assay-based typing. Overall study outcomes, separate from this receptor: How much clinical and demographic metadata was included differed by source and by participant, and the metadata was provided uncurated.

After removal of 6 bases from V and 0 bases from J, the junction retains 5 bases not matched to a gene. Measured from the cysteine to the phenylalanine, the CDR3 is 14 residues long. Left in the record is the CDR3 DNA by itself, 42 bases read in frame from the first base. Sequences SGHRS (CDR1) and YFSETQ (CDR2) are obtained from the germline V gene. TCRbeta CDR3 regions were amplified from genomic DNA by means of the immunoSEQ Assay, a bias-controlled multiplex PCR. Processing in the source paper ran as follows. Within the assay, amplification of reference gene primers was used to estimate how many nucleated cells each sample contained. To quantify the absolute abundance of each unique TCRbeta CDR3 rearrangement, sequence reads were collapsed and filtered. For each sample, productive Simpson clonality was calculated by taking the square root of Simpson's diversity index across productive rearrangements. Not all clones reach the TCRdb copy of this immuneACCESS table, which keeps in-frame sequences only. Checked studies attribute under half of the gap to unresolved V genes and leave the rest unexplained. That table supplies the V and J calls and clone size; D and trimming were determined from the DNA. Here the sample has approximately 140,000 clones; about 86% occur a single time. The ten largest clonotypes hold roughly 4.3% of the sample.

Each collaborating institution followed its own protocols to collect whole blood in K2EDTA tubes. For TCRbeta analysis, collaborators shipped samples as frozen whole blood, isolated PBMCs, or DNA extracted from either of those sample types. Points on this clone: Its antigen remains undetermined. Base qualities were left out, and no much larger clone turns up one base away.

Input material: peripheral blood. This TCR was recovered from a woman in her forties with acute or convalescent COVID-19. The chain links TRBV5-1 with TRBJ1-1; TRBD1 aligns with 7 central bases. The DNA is TGCGCCAGCATGGCAGGGGGGTTGAACACTGAAGCTTTCTTT. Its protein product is CASMAGGLNTEAFF.